Reported below is one T cell receptor beta chain. This entry comes from a study of cytomegalovirus exposure and HLA in healthy donors. The J segment lost 7 bases and the V segment lost 1 base, leaving 5 bases of the junction unmatched. Per germline, CDR1 SGHRS and CDR2 YFSETQ. The CDR3 consists of 15 residues. Sequencing used immunoSEQ multiplex PCR; TCRdb keeps in-frame clones, though not all of them. The table lists fewer than 250,000 clones, more than 75% of them singletons. This chain links TRBV5-1 with TRBJ1-4, with 9 bases aligning to TRBD1. This sequence was found in a woman aged 18-30 years in good health and CMV-seropositive. Sequencing was performed on PBMCs. This CDR3 reads CASSLTGGLGEKLFF. The CDR3 region has the DNA TGCGCCAGCAGCTTGACAGGGGGCTTAGGTGAAAAACTGTTTTTT.